Listed here are 8 T cell receptor beta chains from one sample, sequenced in a study of T-cell reconstitution after alpha-beta-depleted transplantation in children. The TCRbeta library was prepared with unique molecular identifiers. TCRdb itself ran the PCR reads through MiXCR, one entry per CDR3 protein. The table records about 1,000,000 distinct CDR3 sequences, roughly 29% of them present only once. This specimen was PBMCs, mostly from graft donor cells, taken 360 days after TCRalphabeta/CD19-depleted stem cell transplant. The receptors were sampled from a boy less than two years old who had a stem cell transplant for SCID, so the T cells may come from the graft donor.

V is TRBV20-1 and J is TRBJ2-3; D uncertain. V lost 0 bases, J lost 4 bases, and 11 bases lay in between. Germline CDR1 is DFQATT and CDR2 is SNEGSKA (reference sequence). The CDR3 consists of 14 residues. The CDR3 region is CSARDPPTADTQYF. In DNA, the CDR3 is TGCAGTGCTAGAGATCCCCCCACGGCAGATACGCAGTATTTT.

The rearrangement uses TRBV29-1 and TRBJ1-6; 10 bases are a match to TRBD1. V dropped 7 bases and J dropped 5; count of bases not matched to a gene: 5. Looked up from germline, CDR1 is SQVTM and CDR2 is ANQGSEA. The CDR3 is 14 residues long. The CDR3 sequence: CSARQGANNSPLHF. The CDR3 DNA sequence: TGCAGCGCAAGACAGGGGGCCAATAATTCACCCCTCCACTTT.

The gene calls are TRBV7-8 and TRBJ2-5; a weak D match, TRBD1 (6 bases). The CDR3 length is 13 residues. The V gene's germline CDR1 is SGHVS and CDR2 FQNEAQ. The V gene lost 2 bases and the J gene lost 4 bases, with 8 bases spanning the gap. CDR3 sequence (DNA): TGTGCCAGCAGCTTATGGGGGCCAGAGACCCAGTACTTC. This gives the protein CASSLWGPETQYF. Based on the CDR3 plus reference TRBV7-8 and TRBJ2-5, the full variable domain is GAGVSQSPRYKVAKRGQDVALRCDPISGHVSLFWYQQALGQGPEFLTYFQNEAQLDKSGLPSDRFFAERPEGSVSTLKIQRTQQEDSAVYLCASSLWGPETQYFGPGTRLLVL.

V gene TRBV29-1 combines with J gene TRBJ2-1; 7 bases fit TRBD2. The CDR3 sequence is 16 residues long. Germline V gene data show CDR1 as SQVTM and CDR2 as ANQGSEA. Germline trimming cut 4 bases from V and 4 bases from J; bases unmatched to any gene: 13. This CDR3 is CSVVPGPGLLYNEQFF. Written as DNA, the CDR3 is TGCAGCGTTGTCCCAGGACCGGGACTACTTTACAATGAGCAGTTCTTC.

V gene TRBV10-3 combines with J gene TRBJ2-7, with TRBD1 matching over 7 bases. This CDR3 contains 16 residues. Germline loops: CDR1 ENHRY, CDR2 SYGVKD. V lost 3 bases to trimming and J lost 3 bases; unmatched junction nucleotides: 11. DNA for the CDR3: TGTGCCATCAGTGACCCAGGACAAGGGGGCCTCTACGAGCAGTACTTC. It codes for CAISDPGQGGLYEQYF.

There are many counts of this clonotype. One end of the junction does not line up with germline, which may come from a read error. This chain connects TRBV12-3 or TRBV12-4 to TRBJ2-1; D gene uncertain. The CDR3 has 13 amino acids. This chain's CDR3 is CASSLGSNNEQFF. In DNA form, the CDR3 reads TGTGCCAGCAGTTTAGGCTCCAACAATGAGCAGTTCTTC.

There are a few counts of this clonotype. The chain couples TRBV29-1 to TRBJ2-1; possible D gene TRBD1, 6 bases. V shed 4 bases and J shed 7 bases, with 14 bases lying between them. Germline assignment: CDR1 SQVTM and CDR2 ANQGSEA. This CDR3 is built from 13 residues. The CDR3 reads CSVGIIQGNEQFF. As DNA, the CDR3 is TGCAGCGTTGGCATTATTCAGGGGAATGAGCAGTTCTTC.

This chain joins TRBV5-1 and TRBJ1-1; a weak D match, TRBD1 (5 bases). The germline V gene has CDR1 SGHRS and CDR2 YFSETQ. V was trimmed by 1 base and J by 6 bases, leaving 13 bases between them. The CDR3 has 14 residues. The chain's CDR3 is CASSLSRGAPEAFF. In DNA form, the CDR3 reads TGCGCCAGCAGCTTGTCCCGAGGGGCCCCTGAAGCTTTCTTT.